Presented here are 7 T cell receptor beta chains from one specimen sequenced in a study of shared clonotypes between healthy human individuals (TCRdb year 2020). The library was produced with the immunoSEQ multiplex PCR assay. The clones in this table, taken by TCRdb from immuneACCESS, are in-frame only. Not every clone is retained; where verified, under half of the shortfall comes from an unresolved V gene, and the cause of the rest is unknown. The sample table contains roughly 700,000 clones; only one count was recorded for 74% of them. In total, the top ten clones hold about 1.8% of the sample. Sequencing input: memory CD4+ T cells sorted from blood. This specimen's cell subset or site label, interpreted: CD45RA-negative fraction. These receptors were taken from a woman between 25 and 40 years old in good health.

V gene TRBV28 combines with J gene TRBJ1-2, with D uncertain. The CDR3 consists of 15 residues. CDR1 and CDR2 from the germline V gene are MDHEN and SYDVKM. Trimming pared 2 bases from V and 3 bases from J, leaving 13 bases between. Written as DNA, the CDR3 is TGTGCCAGCAGTTTAGCGCCACCACCCGACTATGGCTACACCTTC. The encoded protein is CASSLAPPPDYGYTF.

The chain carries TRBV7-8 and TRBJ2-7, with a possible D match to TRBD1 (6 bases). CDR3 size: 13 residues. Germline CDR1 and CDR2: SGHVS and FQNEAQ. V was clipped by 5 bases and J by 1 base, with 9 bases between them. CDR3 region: CASSQGPSYEQYF. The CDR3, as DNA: TGTGCCAGCAGCCAGGGGCCTTCCTACGAGCAGTACTTC.

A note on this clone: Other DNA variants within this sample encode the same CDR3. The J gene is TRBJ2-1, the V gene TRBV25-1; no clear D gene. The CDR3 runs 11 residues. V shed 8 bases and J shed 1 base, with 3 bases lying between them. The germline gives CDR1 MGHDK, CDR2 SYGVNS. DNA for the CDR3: TGTGCCAGCGGATCCTACAATGAGCAGTTCTTC. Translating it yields CASGSYNEQFF.

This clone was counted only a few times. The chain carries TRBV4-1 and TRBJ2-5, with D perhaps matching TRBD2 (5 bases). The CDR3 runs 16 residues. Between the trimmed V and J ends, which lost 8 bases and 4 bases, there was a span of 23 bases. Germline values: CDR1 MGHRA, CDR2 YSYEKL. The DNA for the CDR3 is TGCGCCAGCCCTACGGCAGGAGGCCCAACGGCAGAGACCCAGTACTTC. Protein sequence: CASPTAGGPTAETQYF.

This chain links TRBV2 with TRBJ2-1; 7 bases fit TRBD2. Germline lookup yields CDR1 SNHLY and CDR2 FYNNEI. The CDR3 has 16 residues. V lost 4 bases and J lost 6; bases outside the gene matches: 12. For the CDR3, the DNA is TGTGCCAGCAGTGGGGTAAGGAAGCGGGGACTCAATGAGCAGTTCTTC. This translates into CASSGVRKRGLNEQFF.

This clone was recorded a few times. CDR3 sequence (DNA): TGTGCCAGCATTACTAGCGGCCTGAACACCGGGGAGCTGTTTTTT. Amino acid sequence: CASITSGLNTGELFF. This sequence joins TRBV6-1 and TRBJ2-2, with 8 bases matching TRBD2. The V gene's germline CDR1 is MNHNS and CDR2 SASEGT. Losses at the gene ends were 7 bases for V and 1 base for J; bases not matched to a gene: 5. This CDR3 comprises 15 residues.

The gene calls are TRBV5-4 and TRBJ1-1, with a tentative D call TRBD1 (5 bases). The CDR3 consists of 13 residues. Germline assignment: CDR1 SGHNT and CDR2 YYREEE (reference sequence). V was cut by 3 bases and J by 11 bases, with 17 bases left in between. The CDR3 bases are TGTGCCAGCAGCTCGGATTGGGGCGAGAAGGCTTTCTTT. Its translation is CASSSDWGEKAFF.